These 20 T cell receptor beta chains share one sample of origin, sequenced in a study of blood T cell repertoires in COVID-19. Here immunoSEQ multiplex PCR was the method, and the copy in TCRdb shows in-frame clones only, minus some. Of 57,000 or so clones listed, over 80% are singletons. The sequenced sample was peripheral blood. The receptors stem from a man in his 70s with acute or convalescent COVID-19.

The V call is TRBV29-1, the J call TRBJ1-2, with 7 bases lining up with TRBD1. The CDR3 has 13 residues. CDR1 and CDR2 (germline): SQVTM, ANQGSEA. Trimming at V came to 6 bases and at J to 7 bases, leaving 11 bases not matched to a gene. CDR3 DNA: TGCAGCGTGGCCCGACAGGGCTTCTCTGGCTACACCTTC. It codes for CSVARQGFSGYTF.

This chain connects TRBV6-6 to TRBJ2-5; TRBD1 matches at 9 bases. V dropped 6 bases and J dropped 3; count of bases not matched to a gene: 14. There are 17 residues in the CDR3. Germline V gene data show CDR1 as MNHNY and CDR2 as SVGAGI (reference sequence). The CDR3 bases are TGTGCCAGCAGACGATTCTCCGGGACAGGGAGAGAAGAGACCCAGTACTTC. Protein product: CASRRFSGTGREETQYF.

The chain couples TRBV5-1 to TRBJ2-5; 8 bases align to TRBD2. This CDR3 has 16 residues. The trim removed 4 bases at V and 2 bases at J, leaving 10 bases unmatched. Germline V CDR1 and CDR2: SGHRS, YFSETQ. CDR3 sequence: CASSPNRGGIQETQYF. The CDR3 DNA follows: TGCGCCAGCAGCCCGAACCGGGGGGGAATACAAGAGACCCAGTACTTC.

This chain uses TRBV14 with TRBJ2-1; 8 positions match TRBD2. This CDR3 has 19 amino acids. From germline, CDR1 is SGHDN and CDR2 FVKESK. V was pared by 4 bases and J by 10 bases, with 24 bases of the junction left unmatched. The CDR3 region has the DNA TGTGCCAGCAGCCTAGAGTTAGACTTCGGCAGCGGGGGAGACCCGGAGCAGTTCTTC. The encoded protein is CASSLELDFGSGGDPEQFF.

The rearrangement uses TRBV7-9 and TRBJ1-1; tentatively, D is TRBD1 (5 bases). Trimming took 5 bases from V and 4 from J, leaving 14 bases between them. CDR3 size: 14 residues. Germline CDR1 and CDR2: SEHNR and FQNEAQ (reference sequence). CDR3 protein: CASSLWGRTTEAFF. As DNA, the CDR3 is TGTGCCAGCAGCCTTTGGGGCAGGACCACTGAAGCTTTCTTT.

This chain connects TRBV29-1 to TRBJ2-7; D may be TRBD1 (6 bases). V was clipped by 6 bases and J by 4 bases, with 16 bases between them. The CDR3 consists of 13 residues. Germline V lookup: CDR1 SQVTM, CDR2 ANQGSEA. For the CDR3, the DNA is TGCAGCGTCCAGGACAGAGGTGGGTACGAGCAGTACTTC. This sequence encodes CSVQDRGGYEQYF.

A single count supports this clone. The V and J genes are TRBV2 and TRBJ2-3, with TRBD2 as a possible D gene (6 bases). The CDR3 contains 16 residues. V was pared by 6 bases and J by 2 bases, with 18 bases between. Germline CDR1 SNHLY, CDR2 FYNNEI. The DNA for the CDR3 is TGTGCCAGCAGACCGGGGAGGCGGGGTGCCACAGATACGCAGTATTTT. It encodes CASRPGRRGATDTQYF.

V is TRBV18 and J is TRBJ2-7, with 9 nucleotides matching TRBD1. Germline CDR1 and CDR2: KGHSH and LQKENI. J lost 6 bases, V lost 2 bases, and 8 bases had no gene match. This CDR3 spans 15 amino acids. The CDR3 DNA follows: TGTGCCAGCTCACCATTCCGGGACAGGGTTCTCGAGCAGTACTTC. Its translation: CASSPFRDRVLEQYF.

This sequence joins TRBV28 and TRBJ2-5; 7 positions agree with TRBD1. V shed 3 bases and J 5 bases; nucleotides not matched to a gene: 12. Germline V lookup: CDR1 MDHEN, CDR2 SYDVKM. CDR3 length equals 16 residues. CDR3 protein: CASSLVGTVGSETQYF. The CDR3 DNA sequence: TGTGCCAGCAGTTTGGTGGGGACAGTGGGTTCGGAGACCCAGTACTTC.

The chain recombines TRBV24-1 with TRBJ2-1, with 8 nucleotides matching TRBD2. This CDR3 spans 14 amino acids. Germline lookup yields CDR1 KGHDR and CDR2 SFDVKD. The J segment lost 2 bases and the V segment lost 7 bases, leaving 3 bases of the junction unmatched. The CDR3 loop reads CATSGGGAYNEQFF. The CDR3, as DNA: TGTGCCACCAGCGGGGGGGGCGCCTACAATGAGCAGTTCTTC.

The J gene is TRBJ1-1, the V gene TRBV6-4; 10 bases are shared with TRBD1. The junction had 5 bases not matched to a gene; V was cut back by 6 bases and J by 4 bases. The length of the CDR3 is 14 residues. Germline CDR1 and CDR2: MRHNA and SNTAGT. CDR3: CASSLDRGSTEAFF. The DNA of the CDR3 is TGTGCCAGCAGCTTGGACAGGGGGAGCACTGAAGCTTTCTTT.

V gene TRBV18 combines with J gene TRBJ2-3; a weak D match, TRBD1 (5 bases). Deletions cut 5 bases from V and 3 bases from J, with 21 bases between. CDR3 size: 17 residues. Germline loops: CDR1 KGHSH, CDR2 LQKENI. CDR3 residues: CASSSQESPTKTDTQYF. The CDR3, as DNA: TGTGCCAGCTCATCACAGGAGTCCCCGACCAAGACAGATACGCAGTATTTT.

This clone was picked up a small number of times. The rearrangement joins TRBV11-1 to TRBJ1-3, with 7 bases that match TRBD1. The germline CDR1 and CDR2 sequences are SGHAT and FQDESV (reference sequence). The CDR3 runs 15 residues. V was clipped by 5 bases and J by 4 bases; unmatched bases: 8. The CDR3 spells CASSPDRIYGNTIYF. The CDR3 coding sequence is TGTGCCAGCAGCCCGGACAGGATATACGGAAACACCATATATTTT.

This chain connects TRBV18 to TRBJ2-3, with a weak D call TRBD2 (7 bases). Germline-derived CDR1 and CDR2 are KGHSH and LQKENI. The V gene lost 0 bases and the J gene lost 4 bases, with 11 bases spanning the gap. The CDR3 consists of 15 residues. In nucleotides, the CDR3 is TGTGCCAGCTCACCACCGGCGGGGGCCGCAGATACGCAGTATTTT. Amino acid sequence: CASSPPAGAADTQYF.

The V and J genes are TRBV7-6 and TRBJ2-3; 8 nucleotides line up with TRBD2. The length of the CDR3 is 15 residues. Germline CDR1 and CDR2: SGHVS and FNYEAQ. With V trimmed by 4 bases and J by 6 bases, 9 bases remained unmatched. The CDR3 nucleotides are TGTGCCAGCAGCTCCGGGGGGGGGCTCACCGATACGCAGTATTTT. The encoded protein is CASSSGGGLTDTQYF.

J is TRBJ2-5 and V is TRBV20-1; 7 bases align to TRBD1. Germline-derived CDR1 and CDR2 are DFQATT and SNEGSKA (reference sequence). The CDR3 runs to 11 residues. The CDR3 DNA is TGCAGCAGACAGGGTTTAGAGACCCAGTACTTC. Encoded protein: CSRQGLETQYF.

This CDR3 reads CATGGFLDSYEQYF. CDR3 nucleotide sequence: TGTGCCACAGGAGGTTTCCTCGACTCCTACGAGCAGTACTTC. The chain links TRBV11-2 to TRBJ2-7, with D possibly being TRBD2 (5 bases). The CDR3 spans 14 residues. Germline CDR1 is SGHAT and CDR2 is FQNNGV. Between the trimmed V and J ends, which lost 10 bases and 0 bases, there was a span of 16 bases. Based on the CDR3 plus reference TRBV11-2 and TRBJ2-7, the full variable domain is EAGVAQSPRYKIIEKRQSVAFWCNPISGHATLYWYQQILGQGPKLLIQFQNNGVVDDSQLPKDRFSAERLKGVDSTLKIQPAKLEDSAVYLCATGGFLDSYEQYFGPGTRLTVT.

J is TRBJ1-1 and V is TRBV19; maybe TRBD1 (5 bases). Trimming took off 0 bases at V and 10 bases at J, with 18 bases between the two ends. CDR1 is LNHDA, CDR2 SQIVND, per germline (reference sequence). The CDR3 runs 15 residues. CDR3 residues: CASSIDRNSQTGAFF. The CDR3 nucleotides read TGTGCCAGTAGTATAGATCGTAACAGTCAAACAGGAGCTTTCTTT. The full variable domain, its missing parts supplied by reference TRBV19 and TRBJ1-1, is DGGITQSPKYLFRKEGQNVTLSCEQNLNHDAMYWYRQDPGQGLRLIYYSQIVNDFQKGDIAEGYSVSREKKESFPLTVTSAQKNPTAFYLCASSIDRNSQTGAFFGQGTRLTVV.

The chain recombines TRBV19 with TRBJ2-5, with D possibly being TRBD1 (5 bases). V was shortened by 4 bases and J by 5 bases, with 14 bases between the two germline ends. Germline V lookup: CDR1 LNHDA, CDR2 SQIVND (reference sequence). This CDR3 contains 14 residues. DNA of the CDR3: TGTGCCAGTAGTAAAGGGGCCACTTGGGAGACCCAGTACTTC. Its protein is CASSKGATWETQYF.

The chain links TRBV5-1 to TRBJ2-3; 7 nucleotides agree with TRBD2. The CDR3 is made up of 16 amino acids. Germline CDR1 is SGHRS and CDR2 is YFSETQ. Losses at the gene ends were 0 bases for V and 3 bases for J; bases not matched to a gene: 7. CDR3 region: CASSLVGLAETDTQYF. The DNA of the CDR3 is TGCGCCAGCAGCTTGGTAGGCCTAGCGGAGACAGATACGCAGTATTTT.